This TCR beta chain was retrieved from a study of CD8 T cells in Susac syndrome. Points on this clonotype: What it binds is not known.

Peripheral blood CD8+ and CD4+ T cells were profiled by TCR beta sequencing. It was negative isolation that provided the CD8+ and CD4+ T cells, whereas TEMRA cells were enriched by FACS. cDNA came from roughly 0.53 to 1 ug RNA primed by random hexamers. A single record per CDR3 protein comes from TCRdb applying MiXCR to the immunoSEQ multiplex PCR reads. The sample consists of some 160,000 distinct CDR3 sequences, approximately 94% of them appearing once. This CDR3 has 12 residues. Germline CDR1 reads DFQATT; CDR2 reads SNEGSKA (reference sequence). Trimming shortened V by 5 bases and J by 4 bases, and 12 bases separated the two germline ends. Study-wide results and caveats: It was acknowledged in the study that its TCR sequencing and HLA analysis involved a relatively small number of individuals.

This chain uses TRBV20-1 with TRBJ2-7; TRBD2 might be the D (6 bases). This clonotype was obtained from a human donor with Susac syndrome. The material sequenced was CD4+ T cells from PBMCs. The CDR3 loop reads CSAAASAYEQYF. The CDR3 nucleotides read TGCAGTGCTGCAGCTAGCGCATACGAGCAGTACTTC.